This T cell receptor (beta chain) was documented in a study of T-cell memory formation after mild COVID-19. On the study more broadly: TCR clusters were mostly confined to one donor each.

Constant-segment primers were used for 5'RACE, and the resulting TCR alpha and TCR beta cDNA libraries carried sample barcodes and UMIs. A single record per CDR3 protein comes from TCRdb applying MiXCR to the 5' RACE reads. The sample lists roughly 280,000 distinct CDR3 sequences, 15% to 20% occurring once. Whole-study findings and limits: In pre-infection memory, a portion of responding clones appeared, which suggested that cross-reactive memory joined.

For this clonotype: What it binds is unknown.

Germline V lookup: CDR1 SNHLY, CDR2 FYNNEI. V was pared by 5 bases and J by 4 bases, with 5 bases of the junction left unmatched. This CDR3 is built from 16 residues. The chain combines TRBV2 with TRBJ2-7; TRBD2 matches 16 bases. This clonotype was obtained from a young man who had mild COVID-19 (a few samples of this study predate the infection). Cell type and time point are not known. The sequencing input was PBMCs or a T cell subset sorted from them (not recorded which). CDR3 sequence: CASSLGLAGGLYEQYF. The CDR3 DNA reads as TGTGCCAGCAGTCTGGGACTAGCGGGGGGGCTTTACGAGCAGTACTTC.